This T cell receptor (beta chain) emerged from a study of molecular identifiers for immune sequencing clone quantification. The germline V and J ends were trimmed by 2 bases and 0 bases, with 7 bases remaining between them. The CDR3 sequence is 15 residues long. Per germline, CDR1 LGHNA and CDR2 YNFKEQ. This clonotype was picked up a small number of times. One entry per CDR3 protein, called by TCRdb with MiXCR from the PCR reads. The sample consists of approximately 670,000 distinct CDR3 sequences, 20% of them appearing once. This chain uses TRBV4-2 with TRBJ2-2; D is possibly TRBD2 (5 bases). Sequencing was carried out using naive CD8+ T cells from blood, with Jurkat cell RNA spiked in. Subset in this sample: FACS-sorted CD8+CD4-CCR7+CD45RA+ naive T cells. This receptor was obtained from a human donor in good health. Some libraries in this study had Jurkat cell RNA spiked in. The CDR3 DNA sequence: TGTGCCAGCAGCCAACTCGGGGCGAACACCGGGGAGCTGTTTTTT. This gives the protein CASSQLGANTGELFF.